Following are 4 T cell receptor beta chains from one sample sequenced in a study of CD8 T cells in Susac syndrome. cDNA came from approximately 0.5 to 1 ug RNA primed by random hexamers. Via MiXCR, TCRdb re-called the immunoSEQ multiplex PCR reads, giving one row per CDR3 protein. The sample contains under 90,000 distinct CDR3 sequences, approximately 95% of which appear only once. Sequenced sample: CD8+ T cells from PBMCs. These receptors were taken from a human donor with Susac syndrome.

This chain links TRBV30 with TRBJ1-2; 7 bases are a match to TRBD1. J lost 7 bases, V lost 2 bases, and 10 bases had no gene match. CDR3 size: 14 residues. In germline, CDR1 is GTSNPN, CDR2 SVGIG (reference sequence). CDR3 DNA: TGTGCCTGGAGTTCAGGGCAGGGGGGAGGTGGCTACACCTTC. This encodes CAWSSGQGGGGYTF.

This chain connects TRBV12-3 or TRBV12-4 to TRBJ2-2; D possibly corresponds to TRBD2 (6 bases). The CDR3 runs 16 residues. V gave up 4 bases and J gave up 6 bases, with 18 bases separating them. CDR3 sequence (DNA): TGTGCCAGCAGTTGGGTATCAGGGAGGAGGCCCGGGGAGCTGTTTTTT. It codes for CASSWVSGRRPGELFF.

This chain links TRBV7-2 with TRBJ2-7; the match to TRBD1 covers 7 bases. V lost 5 bases, J lost 2 bases, and 15 bases stayed unmatched. The CDR3 has 17 amino acids. Germline V gene lookup returns CDR1 SGHTA and CDR2 FQGNSA. CDR3 loop: CASSVSIRGGVTYEQYF. Here the CDR3 DNA reads TGTGCCAGCAGCGTTAGTATCCGAGGGGGCGTAACCTACGAGCAGTACTTC.

The chain couples TRBV5-4 to TRBJ2-1, with D hard to call. The CDR3 contains 14 residues. Trimming stripped 1 base from V and 3 bases from J, with 8 bases between. Germline V gives CDR1 SGHNT, CDR2 YYREEE (reference sequence). The CDR3 DNA reads as TGTGCCAGCAGCTTGAGGAATGGCTACAATGAGCAGTTCTTC. Protein: CASSLRNGYNEQFF.